This is a list of T cell receptor beta chains from one sample in a study of T cells in localized non-small cell lung cancer. Some clones are missing from TCRdb's copy, which holds only in-frame ones; the method was immunoSEQ multiplex PCR. The table has around 55,000 clones, about 88% seen once. Material: PBMCs, obtained before any cancer treatment. These receptors all stem from a female donor with stage II lung adenocarcinoma. Each CDR3 is given with its conserved first and last residue. The D gene is left open where the match is weak. Only some rows state a clone size, as once, few, many or a class for expanded clones.

clone_size j_call cdr3_length v_call d_call cdr3_aa cdr3_nt
- TRBJ1-1 17 TRBV5-6 - CASSPPGLPLLSTEAFF TGTGCCAGCAGCCCCCCCGGACTCCCGCTTTTGAGTACTGAAGCTTTCTTT
few TRBJ1-1 13 TRBV30 TRBD1 CAWSVITGQGAFF TGTGCCTGGAGTGTAATCACAGGACAGGGGGCTTTCTTT
once TRBJ1-2 13 TRBV2 - CASSFQGALDYTF TGTGCCAGCAGCTTCCAGGGTGCCCTGGACTACACCTTC
- TRBJ2-6 12 TRBV28 - CASSAWANVLTF TGTGCCAGCAGTGCTTGGGCCAACGTCCTGACTTTC
- TRBJ2-7 14 TRBV6-1 TRBD1 CASSEGQGKYEQYF TGTGCCAGCAGTGAGGGACAGGGGAAGTACGAGCAGTACTTC
- TRBJ2-1 15 TRBV19 - CASSPVGVQPMTQFF TGTGCCAGTAGTCCCGTAGGGGTACAGCCAATGACGCAGTTCTTC
- TRBJ2-5 12 TRBV2 - CASSNREETQYF TGTGCCAGCAGTAACAGGGAAGAGACCCAGTACTTC
few TRBJ2-2 17 TRBV5-1 - CASSWAGTAAGTGELFF TGCGCCAGCAGCTGGGCGGGGACCGCCGCCGGGACCGGGGAGCTGTTTTTT
- TRBJ1-5 13 TRBV7-2 - CASSLEGGQPQHF TGTGCCAGCAGCTTAGAAGGGGGACAGCCCCAGCATTTT
- TRBJ1-2 12 TRBV6-5 - CASSSTRQSNTF TGTGCCAGCAGTTCCACCCGACAGAGCAACACCTTC
- TRBJ1-2 11 TRBV6-6 - CASSLGYGYTF TGTGCCAGCAGTTTGGGATATGGCTACACCTTC
- TRBJ1-2 14 TRBV14 - CASSQDLDSQGYTF TGTGCCAGCAGCCAAGATTTGGACAGTCAGGGCTACACCTTC
- TRBJ2-4 14 TRBV9 - CASSSGTAKNIQYF TGTGCCAGCTCCTCCGGGACGGCCAAAAACATTCAGTACTTC
- TRBJ2-2 12 TRBV13 - CASSSPGGELFF TGTGCCAGCAGCTCGCCGGGCGGGGAGCTGTTTTTT
- TRBJ1-2 16 TRBV30 TRBD1 CAWSVDRDRVGYGYTF TGTGCCTGGAGTGTGGATAGGGACAGGGTCGGGTATGGCTACACCTTC
- TRBJ2-2 14 TRBV30 - CAWSVLENTGELFF TGTGCCTGGAGTGTTCTAGAGAACACCGGGGAGCTGTTTTTT
- TRBJ2-1 17 TRBV9 - CASSVGIDAGIGGKQFF TGTGCCAGCAGCGTAGGCATTGACGCAGGAATAGGCGGGAAGCAGTTCTTC
- TRBJ1-1 14 TRBV5-1 - CASSLEWVNTEAFF TGCGCCAGCAGCTTGGAGTGGGTGAACACTGAAGCTTTCTTT